The clone carrying this TCR beta chain was detected only a few times. TCRdb independently ran MiXCR on the RT-PCR reads; one entry per CDR3 protein. The table shows hundreds of thousands of distinct CDR3 sequences, with 11% to 15% occurring only once. The CDR3 spans 14 residues. CDR1 is MDHEN and CDR2 is SYDVKM in the germline V gene. The ends lost 2 bases at V and 4 bases at J; junction bases unmatched: 2. The V call is TRBV28, the J call TRBJ1-5, with 7 nucleotides matching TRBD1. Sequencing was performed on memory CD4+ T cells from blood. This receptor was identified in a female donor in good health, serving as a healthy control. The CDR3 DNA reads TGTGCCAGCAGTTTAGAACAGGGGAATCAGCCCCAGCATTTT. Translating gives CASSLEQGNQPQHF.